These T cell receptor beta chains were read from a single sample in a study of response to subunit inactivated influenza vaccine. TCRdb re-called the RT-PCR reads through MiXCR, storing one row per CDR3 protein. Of over 400,000 distinct CDR3 sequences listed, over 10% are singletons. The sample was PBMCs from blood, taken roughly 45 days after vaccination. The receptors derive from a man aged 45 to 65 who received an inactivated influenza vaccine. CDR3s include the opening cysteine and the closing phenylalanine or tryptophan. D genes are given only for firm matches. Size is stated for part of the rows, as once, few or many counts, or as a class when the clone is expanded.

V gene: TRBV10-3
clone size: many
J gene: TRBJ1-1
D gene: NA
CDR3 protein: CAISRDVGTEAFF
CDR3 DNA: TGTGCCATCAGCAGGGACGTTGGAACTGAAGCTTTCTTT

V gene: TRBV7-9
clone size: many
J gene: TRBJ2-1
D gene: NA
CDR3 protein: CASSFGITYNEQFF
CDR3 DNA: TGTGCCAGCAGCTTTGGTATTACCTACAATGAGCAGTTCTTC

V gene: TRBV6-5
clone size: many
J gene: TRBJ1-4
D gene: NA
CDR3 protein: CASSYSSRAEKLFF
CDR3 DNA: TGTGCCAGCAGTTACTCGAGTAGGGCCGAAAAACTGTTTTTT

V gene: TRBV4-1
clone size: NA
J gene: TRBJ1-5
D gene: NA
CDR3 protein: CASSQVTRVNQPQHF
CDR3 DNA: TGCGCCAGCAGCCAAGTAACGAGGGTCAATCAGCCCCAGCATTTT

V gene: TRBV12-3/TRBV12-4
clone size: few
J gene: TRBJ1-1
D gene: NA
CDR3 protein: CASSPSWTLHPEAFF
CDR3 DNA: TGTGCCAGCAGTCCATCCTGGACCCTACACCCTGAAGCTTTCTTT

V gene: TRBV6-5
clone size: many
J gene: TRBJ2-5
D gene: NA
CDR3 protein: CASIPNRLQVTQGETQYF
CDR3 DNA: TGTGCCAGCATCCCAAACCGACTTCAAGTTACTCAAGGGGAGACCCAGTACTTC

V gene: TRBV6-1
clone size: NA
J gene: TRBJ2-7
D gene: NA
CDR3 protein: CASSERLTTSSYEQYF
CDR3 DNA: TGTGCCAGCAGTGAGCGACTAACAACTAGCTCCTACGAGCAGTACTTC

V gene: TRBV7-9
clone size: many
J gene: TRBJ1-2
D gene: NA
CDR3 protein: CVTTRGIWGYTF
CDR3 DNA: TGTGTCACAACTAGGGGGATTTGGGGCTACACCTTC

V gene: TRBV6-5
clone size: NA
J gene: TRBJ2-6
D gene: NA
CDR3 protein: CASSYGPRGYSGANVLTF
CDR3 DNA: TGTGCCAGCAGTTACGGACCTCGGGGGTACTCTGGGGCCAACGTCCTGACTTTC

V gene: TRBV12-3/TRBV12-4
clone size: NA
J gene: TRBJ2-5
D gene: TRBD1
CDR3 protein: CASRPSPGQGEETQYF
CDR3 DNA: TGTGCCAGCAGGCCTAGCCCGGGACAGGGAGAAGAGACCCAGTACTTC

V gene: TRBV4-2
clone size: few
J gene: TRBJ2-3
D gene: NA
CDR3 protein: CASSHESDTDTQYF
CDR3 DNA: TGTGCCAGCAGCCATGAATCTGACACAGATACGCAGTATTTT

V gene: TRBV7-8
clone size: NA
J gene: TRBJ2-7
D gene: NA
CDR3 protein: CASSLALGREQYF
CDR3 DNA: TGTGCCAGCAGCTTAGCGCTTGGTCGAGAGCAGTACTTC

V gene: TRBV5-1
clone size: many
J gene: TRBJ2-1
D gene: NA
CDR3 protein: CASSRGARGNEQFF
CDR3 DNA: TGCGCCAGCAGCCGGGGGGCCCGTGGGAATGAGCAGTTCTTC

V gene: TRBV10-3
clone size: few
J gene: TRBJ2-2
D gene: NA
CDR3 protein: CAISQTAVGNTGELFF
CDR3 DNA: TGTGCCATCAGTCAGACTGCAGTCGGGAACACCGGGGAGCTGTTTTTT

V gene: TRBV29-1
clone size: few
J gene: TRBJ2-2
D gene: TRBD2
CDR3 protein: CSVEEASGRGNTGELFF
CDR3 DNA: TGCAGCGTTGAAGAGGCTAGCGGGAGGGGGAACACCGGGGAGCTGTTTTTT

V gene: TRBV5-1
clone size: NA
J gene: TRBJ2-1
D gene: TRBD2
CDR3 protein: CASSLKREGVFRSVDNEQFF
CDR3 DNA: TGCGCCAGCAGCCTTAAGCGGGAGGGGGTATTTCGATCTGTCGACAATGAGCAGTTCTTC

V gene: TRBV20-1
clone size: many
J gene: TRBJ1-4
D gene: NA
CDR3 protein: CSARRTAATNEKLFF
CDR3 DNA: TGCAGTGCTAGAAGGACAGCAGCAACTAATGAAAAACTGTTTTTT

V gene: TRBV20-1
clone size: many
J gene: TRBJ2-7
D gene: NA
CDR3 protein: CSASGGHSYEQYF
CDR3 DNA: TGCAGTGCTAGCGGGGGCCACTCCTACGAGCAGTACTTC

V gene: TRBV7-8
clone size: few
J gene: TRBJ2-7
D gene: TRBD2
CDR3 protein: CASRGGVAYEQYF
CDR3 DNA: TGTGCCAGCCGGGGGGGGGTCGCCTACGAGCAGTACTTC

V gene: TRBV7-6
clone size: few
J gene: TRBJ2-1
D gene: NA
CDR3 protein: CASSPGGGSFGNEQFF
CDR3 DNA: TGTGCCAGCAGCCCCGGAGGGGGGAGTTTTGGCAATGAGCAGTTCTTC

V gene: TRBV4-3
clone size: few
J gene: TRBJ2-1
D gene: NA
CDR3 protein: CASSQDGRPQRNEQFF
CDR3 DNA: TGCGCCAGCAGCCAAGATGGCCGTCCGCAGAGGAATGAGCAGTTCTTC

V gene: TRBV5-1
clone size: NA
J gene: TRBJ2-2
D gene: NA
CDR3 protein: CASSLVGRNTGELFF
CDR3 DNA: TGCGCCAGCAGCTTGGTGGGACGGAACACCGGGGAGCTGTTTTTT

V gene: TRBV12-3/TRBV12-4
clone size: NA
J gene: TRBJ2-2
D gene: NA
CDR3 protein: CASSLEHSATGELFF
CDR3 DNA: TGTGCCAGCAGTTTAGAGCACAGTGCCACCGGGGAGCTGTTTTTT

V gene: TRBV5-5
clone size: NA
J gene: TRBJ2-1
D gene: NA
CDR3 protein: CASFKGGLSYNEQFF
CDR3 DNA: TGTGCCAGCTTTAAAGGGGGTCTCTCCTACAATGAGCAGTTCTTC

V gene: TRBV18
clone size: NA
J gene: TRBJ2-1
D gene: NA
CDR3 protein: CASSPRTDSYNEQFF
CDR3 DNA: TGTGCCAGCTCACCGCGGACTGATTCCTACAATGAGCAGTTCTTC

V gene: TRBV5-1
clone size: NA
J gene: TRBJ2-2
D gene: NA
CDR3 protein: CASSPRGGDTGELFF
CDR3 DNA: TGCGCCAGCAGCCCCCGGGGTGGAGACACCGGGGAGCTGTTTTTT

V gene: TRBV7-3
clone size: NA
J gene: TRBJ2-2
D gene: TRBD2
CDR3 protein: CASSPLAGGTGELFF
CDR3 DNA: TGTGCCAGCAGCCCACTAGCGGGAGGAACCGGGGAGCTGTTTTTT

V gene: TRBV12-3/TRBV12-4
clone size: few
J gene: TRBJ2-1
D gene: NA
CDR3 protein: CASTSGIIGNEQFF
CDR3 DNA: TGTGCCAGCACCTCAGGGATTATAGGGAATGAGCAGTTCTTC

V gene: TRBV11-3
clone size: few
J gene: TRBJ2-1
D gene: TRBD2
CDR3 protein: CASSFRSSGYNEQFF
CDR3 DNA: TGTGCCAGCAGCTTTCGGTCTAGCGGGTACAATGAGCAGTTCTTC

V gene: TRBV20-1
clone size: few
J gene: TRBJ2-1
D gene: NA
CDR3 protein: CSVWDSSYNEQFF
CDR3 DNA: TGCAGCGTCTGGGACTCCTCCTACAATGAGCAGTTCTTC

V gene: TRBV20-1
clone size: NA
J gene: TRBJ1-5
D gene: NA
CDR3 protein: CSAGPGHSAQPQHF
CDR3 DNA: TGCAGTGCTGGTCCGGGACACTCGGCTCAGCCCCAGCATTTT

V gene: TRBV6-2/TRBV6-3
clone size: NA
J gene: TRBJ2-5
D gene: TRBD2
CDR3 protein: CASSNGRGGEETQYF
CDR3 DNA: TGTGCCAGCAGTAACGGCCGCGGGGGTGAAGAGACCCAGTACTTC

V gene: TRBV18
clone size: NA
J gene: TRBJ2-1
D gene: NA
CDR3 protein: CASSPPIREIYNEQFF
CDR3 DNA: TGTGCCAGCTCACCACCCATAAGGGAGATTTACAATGAGCAGTTCTTC

V gene: TRBV7-2
clone size: few
J gene: TRBJ2-1
D gene: NA
CDR3 protein: CASSFFSYNEQFF
CDR3 DNA: TGTGCCAGCAGCTTTTTCAGTTACAATGAGCAGTTCTTC

V gene: TRBV5-1
clone size: NA
J gene: TRBJ2-7
D gene: TRBD1
CDR3 protein: CASSFGPGQGSYEQYF
CDR3 DNA: TGCGCCAGCAGCTTCGGTCCGGGACAGGGGTCCTACGAGCAGTACTTC

V gene: TRBV6-2/TRBV6-3
clone size: NA
J gene: TRBJ2-1
D gene: TRBD2
CDR3 protein: CASSSRDYRGTYNEQFF
CDR3 DNA: TGTGCCAGCAGTTCCCGGGACTACCGGGGTACCTACAATGAGCAGTTCTTC

V gene: TRBV20-1
clone size: many
J gene: TRBJ2-5
D gene: TRBD2
CDR3 protein: CSAWWGTSGYQETQYF
CDR3 DNA: TGCAGTGCTTGGTGGGGGACTAGCGGGTACCAAGAGACCCAGTACTTC

V gene: TRBV3-1
clone size: few
J gene: TRBJ2-2
D gene: NA
CDR3 protein: CASSQSGTYSGELFF
CDR3 DNA: TGTGCCAGCAGCCAATCCGGGACGTATTCCGGGGAGCTGTTTTTT

V gene: TRBV7-2
clone size: many
J gene: TRBJ1-2
D gene: NA
CDR3 protein: CASSLSRNYGYTF
CDR3 DNA: TGTGCCAGCAGTCTCAGTCGCAACTATGGCTACACCTTC

V gene: TRBV18
clone size: NA
J gene: TRBJ2-7
D gene: NA
CDR3 protein: CASSHTLQAGSYEQYF
CDR3 DNA: TGTGCCAGCTCTCACACCCTACAGGCCGGCTCCTACGAGCAGTACTTC

V gene: TRBV12-3/TRBV12-4
clone size: many
J gene: TRBJ2-1
D gene: NA
CDR3 protein: CASSYGGGRNEQFF
CDR3 DNA: TGTGCCAGCAGTTATGGTGGGGGGAGAAATGAGCAGTTCTTC

V gene: TRBV29-1
clone size: few
J gene: TRBJ2-1
D gene: TRBD1
CDR3 protein: CSVAPGTGYNEQFF
CDR3 DNA: TGCAGCGTCGCCCCCGGGACAGGCTACAATGAGCAGTTCTTC

V gene: TRBV7-9
clone size: many
J gene: TRBJ2-7
D gene: NA
CDR3 protein: CASSLDAGFQQYF
CDR3 DNA: TGTGCCAGCAGCCTGGATGCAGGGTTTCAGCAGTACTTC

V gene: TRBV7-6
clone size: NA
J gene: TRBJ2-1
D gene: NA
CDR3 protein: CASSLADWTSYNEQFF
CDR3 DNA: TGTGCCAGCAGCTTAGCCGACTGGACCTCCTACAATGAGCAGTTCTTC

V gene: TRBV12-3/TRBV12-4
clone size: few
J gene: TRBJ1-6
D gene: TRBD1
CDR3 protein: CASSLALQGASPLHF
CDR3 DNA: TGTGCCAGCAGTTTAGCGCTACAGGGGGCGTCACCCCTCCACTTT

V gene: TRBV25-1
clone size: many
J gene: TRBJ2-3
D gene: NA
CDR3 protein: CASSVEGFTDTQYF
CDR3 DNA: TGTGCCAGCAGTGTAGAAGGGTTCACAGATACGCAGTATTTT

V gene: TRBV28
clone size: few
J gene: TRBJ2-2
D gene: NA
CDR3 protein: CASTGRERWGHLRTGELFF
CDR3 DNA: TGTGCCAGCACCGGCAGGGAACGTTGGGGACATCTCAGGACCGGGGAGCTGTTTTTT

V gene: TRBV5-1
clone size: many
J gene: TRBJ2-2
D gene: NA
CDR3 protein: CASSQLWGANTGELFF
CDR3 DNA: TGCGCCAGCAGCCAATTGTGGGGGGCGAACACCGGGGAGCTGTTTTTT

V gene: TRBV12-3/TRBV12-4
clone size: NA
J gene: TRBJ2-5
D gene: NA
CDR3 protein: CASSFDRTQETQYF
CDR3 DNA: TGTGCCAGCAGTTTTGACAGAACCCAAGAGACCCAGTACTTC

V gene: TRBV12-3/TRBV12-4
clone size: NA
J gene: TRBJ2-3
D gene: TRBD2
CDR3 protein: CASSTTSGGPHTQYF
CDR3 DNA: TGTGCCAGCAGCACCACTAGCGGGGGGCCACATACGCAGTATTTT

V gene: TRBV7-2
clone size: few
J gene: TRBJ2-4
D gene: NA
CDR3 protein: CASGPDIQYF
CDR3 DNA: TGTGCCAGCGGTCCGGACATTCAGTACTTC